What follows are 6 T cell receptor beta chains derived from one specimen sequenced in a study of blood T cell repertoires in COVID-19 (dated by TCRdb to 2018 to 2020). Library preparation was by the immunoSEQ multiplex PCR assay. Held by TCRdb, this immuneACCESS table contains in-frame sequences only and omits some clones. Under half of the omission traces to an unresolved V gene where checked; the cause of the rest is unknown. The sample yields 150,000 to 160,000 clones; about 89% were counted once. The top ten constitute 0.45% to 0.65% of the sample. Sequences were obtained from peripheral blood. All receptors derive from a man over 45 with acute or convalescent COVID-19.

CDR3 loop: CASSRGLYNEQFF. The CDR3, as DNA: TGTGCCAGCAGCCGGGGACTTTACAATGAGCAGTTCTTC. This rearrangement joins TRBV3-1 (or the pseudogene TRBV3-2) to TRBJ2-1; D possibly corresponds to TRBD2 (6 bases). The CDR3 is 13 amino acids. Germline V gives CDR1 LGHDT, CDR2 YNNKEL (reference sequence). Trimming removed 4 bases at V and 4 bases at J, with 8 bases between.

The V call is TRBV2, the J call TRBJ2-3; tentatively, D is TRBD2 (5 bases). V lost 6 bases to trimming and J lost 3 bases, with 10 bases between them. CDR1 is SNHLY and CDR2 is FYNNEI in the germline V gene. The CDR3 is made up of 13 amino acids. This CDR3 reads CASRSRLTDTQYF. DNA for the CDR3: TGTGCCAGCAGATCTAGACTAACAGATACGCAGTATTTT.

Here the CDR3 reads CASSAFGNPYNSPLHF. CDR3 in DNA: TGTGCCAGCAGTGCCTTTGGCAACCCCTATAATTCACCCCTCCACTTT. V and J are TRBV9 and TRBJ1-6; D is unresolved. CDR1 and CDR2 (germline): SGDLS, YYNGEE. V lost 5 bases to trimming and J lost 2 bases, with 14 bases between them. This CDR3 contains 16 residues.

This rearrangement joins TRBV7-3 to TRBJ2-2, with 8 bases fitting TRBD2. The CDR3 has 15 amino acids. Germline CDR1 is SGHTA and CDR2 is FQGTGA. After removal of 0 bases from V and 5 bases from J, the junction contained 2 bases not matched to a gene. The CDR3 nucleotides are TGTGCCAGCAGCTTAACAGCGGGAGATACCGGGGAGCTGTTTTTT. It encodes CASSLTAGDTGELFF.

CDR3 bases: TGCGCCAGCAAAGCGGGAGGATTCGATGGGGAGACCCAGTACTTC. Translation gives CASKAGGFDGETQYF. V is TRBV5-1 and J is TRBJ2-5; 9 nucleotides line up with TRBD2. V gave up 6 bases and J gave up 5 bases; unmatched junction bases: 11. Germline CDR1 SGHRS, CDR2 YFSETQ. The CDR3 has 15 residues.

The chain combines TRBV3-1 (or the pseudogene TRBV3-2) with TRBJ2-7; D not certain. Looked up from germline, CDR1 is LGHDT and CDR2 is YNNKEL (reference sequence). V lost 3 bases and J 0 bases, leaving 9 bases between the germline ends. The CDR3 is made up of 14 amino acids. The CDR3 DNA follows: TGTGCCAGCAGCCATTCTACAGACTCCTACGAGCAGTACTTC. As protein: CASSHSTDSYEQYF.